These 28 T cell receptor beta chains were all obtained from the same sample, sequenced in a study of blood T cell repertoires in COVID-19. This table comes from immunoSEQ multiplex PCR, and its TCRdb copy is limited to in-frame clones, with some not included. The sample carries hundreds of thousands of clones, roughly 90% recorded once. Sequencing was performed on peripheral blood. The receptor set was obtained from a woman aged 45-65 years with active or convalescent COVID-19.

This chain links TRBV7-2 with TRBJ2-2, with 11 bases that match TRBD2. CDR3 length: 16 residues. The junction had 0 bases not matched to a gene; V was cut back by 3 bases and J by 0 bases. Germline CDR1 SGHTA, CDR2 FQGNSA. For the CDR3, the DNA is TGTGCCAGCAGCTTGACTAGCGGGGCGAACACCGGGGAGCTGTTTTTT. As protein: CASSLTSGANTGELFF.

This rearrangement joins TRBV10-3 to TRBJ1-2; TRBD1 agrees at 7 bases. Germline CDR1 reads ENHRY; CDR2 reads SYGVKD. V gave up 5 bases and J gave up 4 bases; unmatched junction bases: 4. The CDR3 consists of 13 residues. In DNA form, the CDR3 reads TGTGCCATCAGTTTCGACAGGGCCTATGGCTACACCTTC. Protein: CAISFDRAYGYTF.

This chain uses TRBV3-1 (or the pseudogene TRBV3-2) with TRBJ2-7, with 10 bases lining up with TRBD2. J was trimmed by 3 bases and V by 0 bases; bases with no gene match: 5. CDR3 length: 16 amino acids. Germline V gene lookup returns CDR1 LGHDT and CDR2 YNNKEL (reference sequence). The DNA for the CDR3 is TGTGCCAGCAGCCAAGATTGGGCTAGCGGGAGCTACGAGCAGTACTTC. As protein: CASSQDWASGSYEQYF.

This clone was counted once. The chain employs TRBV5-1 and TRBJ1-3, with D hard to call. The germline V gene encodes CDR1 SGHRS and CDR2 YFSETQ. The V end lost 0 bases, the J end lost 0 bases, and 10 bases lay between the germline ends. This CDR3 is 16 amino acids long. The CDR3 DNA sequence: TGCGCCAGCAGCTTGGTGGGCCAGGTCTCTGGAAACACCATATATTTT. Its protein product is CASSLVGQVSGNTIYF.

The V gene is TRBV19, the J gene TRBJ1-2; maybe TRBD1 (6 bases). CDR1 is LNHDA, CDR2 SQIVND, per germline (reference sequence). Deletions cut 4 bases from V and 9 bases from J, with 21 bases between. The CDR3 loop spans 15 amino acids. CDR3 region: CASSSAPLQGRSYTF. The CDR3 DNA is TGTGCCAGTAGTAGCGCACCTTTACAGGGAAGGAGCTACACCTTC.

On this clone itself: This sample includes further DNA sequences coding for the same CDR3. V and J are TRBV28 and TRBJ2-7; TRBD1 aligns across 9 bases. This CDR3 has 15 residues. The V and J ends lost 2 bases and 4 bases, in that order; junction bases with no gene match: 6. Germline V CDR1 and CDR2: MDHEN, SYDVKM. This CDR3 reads CASSLGGTGRYEQYF. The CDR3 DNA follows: TGTGCCAGCAGTTTAGGAGGGACAGGGCGGTACGAGCAGTACTTC. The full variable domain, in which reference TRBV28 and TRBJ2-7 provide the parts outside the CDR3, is DVKVTQSSRYLVKRTGEKVFLECVQDMDHENMFWYRQDPGLGLRLIYFSYDVKMKEKGDIPEGYSVSREKKERFSLILESASTNQTSMYLCASSLGGTGRYEQYFGPGTRLTVT.

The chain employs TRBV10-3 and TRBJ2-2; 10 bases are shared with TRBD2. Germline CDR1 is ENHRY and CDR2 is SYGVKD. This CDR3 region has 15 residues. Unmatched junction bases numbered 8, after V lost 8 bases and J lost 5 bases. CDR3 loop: CAIGRGTSETGELFF. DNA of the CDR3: TGTGCCATCGGGAGAGGGACTAGCGAGACCGGGGAGCTGTTTTTT.

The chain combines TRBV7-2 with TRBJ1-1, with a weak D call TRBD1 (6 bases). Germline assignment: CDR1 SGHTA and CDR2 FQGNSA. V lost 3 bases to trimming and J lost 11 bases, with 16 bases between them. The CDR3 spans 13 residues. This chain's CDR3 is CASSLDRFGAAFF. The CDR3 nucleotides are TGTGCCAGCAGCTTGGACAGATTCGGAGCGGCTTTCTTT. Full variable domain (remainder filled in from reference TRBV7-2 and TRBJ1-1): GAGVSQSPSNKVTEKGKDVELRCDPISGHTALYWYRQSLGQGLEFLIYFQGNSAPDKSGLPSDRFSAERTGGSVSTLTIQRTQQEDSAVYLCASSLDRFGAAFFGQGTRLTVV.

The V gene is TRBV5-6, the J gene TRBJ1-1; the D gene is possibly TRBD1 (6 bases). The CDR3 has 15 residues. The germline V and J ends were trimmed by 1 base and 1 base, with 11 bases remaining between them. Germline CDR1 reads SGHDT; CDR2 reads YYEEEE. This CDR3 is CASSLQGTGNTEAFF. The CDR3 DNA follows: TGTGCCAGCAGCTTGCAGGGGACGGGGAACACTGAAGCTTTCTTT.

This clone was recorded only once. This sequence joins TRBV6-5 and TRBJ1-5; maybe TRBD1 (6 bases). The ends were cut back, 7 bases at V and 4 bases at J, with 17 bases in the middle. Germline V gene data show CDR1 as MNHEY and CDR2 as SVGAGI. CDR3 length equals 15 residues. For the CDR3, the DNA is TGTGCCAGCATCGGAGCAGGGGCTGGGAATCAGCCCCAGCATTTT. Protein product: CASIGAGAGNQPQHF.

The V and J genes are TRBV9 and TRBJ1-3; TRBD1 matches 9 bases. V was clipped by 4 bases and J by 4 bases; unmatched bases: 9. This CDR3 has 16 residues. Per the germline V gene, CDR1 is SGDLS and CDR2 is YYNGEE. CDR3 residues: CASSPRDRASGNTIYF. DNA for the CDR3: TGTGCCAGCAGCCCCCGGGACAGGGCCTCGGGAAACACCATATATTTT.

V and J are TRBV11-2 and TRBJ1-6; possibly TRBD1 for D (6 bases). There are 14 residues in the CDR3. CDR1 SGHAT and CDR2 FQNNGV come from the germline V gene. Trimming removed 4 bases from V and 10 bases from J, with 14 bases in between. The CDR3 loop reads CASSSYTGNSPLHF. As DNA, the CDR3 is TGTGCCAGCAGCTCTTATACAGGGAACTCACCCCTCCACTTT.

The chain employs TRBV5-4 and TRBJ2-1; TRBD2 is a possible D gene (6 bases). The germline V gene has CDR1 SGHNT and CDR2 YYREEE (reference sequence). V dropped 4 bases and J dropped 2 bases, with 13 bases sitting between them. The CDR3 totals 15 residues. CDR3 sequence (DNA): TGTGCCAGCAGCCCTAGCGTTGAGGCCTACAATGAGCAGTTCTTC. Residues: CASSPSVEAYNEQFF.

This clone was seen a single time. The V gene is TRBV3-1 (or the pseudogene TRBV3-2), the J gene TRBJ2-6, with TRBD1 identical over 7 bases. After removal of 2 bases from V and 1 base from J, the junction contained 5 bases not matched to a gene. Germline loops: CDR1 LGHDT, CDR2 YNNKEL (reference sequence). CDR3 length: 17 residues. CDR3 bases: TGTGCCAGCAGCCAACACAGGGGTATATCTGGGGCCAACGTCCTGACTTTC. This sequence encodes CASSQHRGISGANVLTF.

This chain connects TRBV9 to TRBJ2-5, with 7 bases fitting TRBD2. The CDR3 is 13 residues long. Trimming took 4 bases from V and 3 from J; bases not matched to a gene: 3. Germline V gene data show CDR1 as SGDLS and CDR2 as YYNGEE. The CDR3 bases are TGTGCCAGCAGCACCGGGACTAAAGAGACCCAGTACTTC. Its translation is CASSTGTKETQYF.

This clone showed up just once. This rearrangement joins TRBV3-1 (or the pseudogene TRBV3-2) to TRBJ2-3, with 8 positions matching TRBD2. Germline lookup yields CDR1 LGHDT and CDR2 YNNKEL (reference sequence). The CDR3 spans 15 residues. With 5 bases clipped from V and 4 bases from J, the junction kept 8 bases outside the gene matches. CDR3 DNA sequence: TGTGCCAGCAGCGAAACGGGGGGGTTGGCAGATACGCAGTATTTT. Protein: CASSETGGLADTQYF.

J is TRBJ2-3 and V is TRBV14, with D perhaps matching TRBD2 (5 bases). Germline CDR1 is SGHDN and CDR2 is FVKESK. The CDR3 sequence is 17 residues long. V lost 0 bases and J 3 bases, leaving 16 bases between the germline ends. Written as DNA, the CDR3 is TGTGCCAGCAGCCAAGAGCGGAGCGGTCTTTGGACAGATACGCAGTATTTT. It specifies CASSQERSGLWTDTQYF.

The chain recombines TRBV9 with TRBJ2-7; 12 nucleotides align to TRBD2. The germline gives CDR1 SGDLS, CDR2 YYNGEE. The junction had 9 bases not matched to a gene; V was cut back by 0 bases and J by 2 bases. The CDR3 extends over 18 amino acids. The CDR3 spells CASSVAKGLAGPAYEQYF. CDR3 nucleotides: TGTGCCAGCAGCGTAGCGAAGGGACTAGCGGGCCCAGCCTACGAGCAGTACTTC.

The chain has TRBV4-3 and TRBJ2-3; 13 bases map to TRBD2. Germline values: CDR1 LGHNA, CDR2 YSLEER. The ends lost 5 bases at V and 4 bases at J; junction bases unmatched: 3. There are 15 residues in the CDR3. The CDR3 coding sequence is TGCGCCAGCAGCTATACTAGCGGGGGGGCAGATACGCAGTATTTT. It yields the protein CASSYTSGGADTQYF.

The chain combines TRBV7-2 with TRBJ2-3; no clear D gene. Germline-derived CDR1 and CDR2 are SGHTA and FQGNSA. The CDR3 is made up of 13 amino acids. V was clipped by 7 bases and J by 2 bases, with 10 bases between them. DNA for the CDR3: TGTGCCAGCAACCTCTACCTCACAGATACGCAGTATTTT. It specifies CASNLYLTDTQYF.

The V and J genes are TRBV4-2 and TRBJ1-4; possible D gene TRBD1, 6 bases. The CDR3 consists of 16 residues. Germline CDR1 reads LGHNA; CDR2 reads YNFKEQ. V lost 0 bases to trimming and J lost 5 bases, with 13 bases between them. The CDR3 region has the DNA TGTGCCAGCAGCCAAGAAGCGAAGGGGGGGAATGAAAAACTGTTTTTT. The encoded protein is CASSQEAKGGNEKLFF.

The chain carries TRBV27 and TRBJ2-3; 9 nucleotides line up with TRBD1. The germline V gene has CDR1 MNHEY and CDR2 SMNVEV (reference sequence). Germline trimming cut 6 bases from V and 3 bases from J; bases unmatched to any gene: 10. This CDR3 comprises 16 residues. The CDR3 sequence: CASSLLRDRATDTQYF. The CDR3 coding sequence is TGTGCCAGCAGCCTCCTCCGGGACAGGGCGACAGATACGCAGTATTTT.

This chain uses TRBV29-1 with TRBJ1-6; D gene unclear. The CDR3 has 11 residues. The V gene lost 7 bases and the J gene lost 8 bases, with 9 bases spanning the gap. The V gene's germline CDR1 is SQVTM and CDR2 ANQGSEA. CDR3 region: CSAHHDSPLHF. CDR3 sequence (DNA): TGCAGCGCCCATCATGATTCACCCCTCCACTTT.

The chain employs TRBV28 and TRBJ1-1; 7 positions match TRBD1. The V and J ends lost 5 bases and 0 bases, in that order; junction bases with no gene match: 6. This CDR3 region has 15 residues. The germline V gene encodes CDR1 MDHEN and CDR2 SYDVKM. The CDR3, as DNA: TGTGCCAGCAGTCTCAGACAGGGCCTGAACACTGAAGCTTTCTTT. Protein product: CASSLRQGLNTEAFF.

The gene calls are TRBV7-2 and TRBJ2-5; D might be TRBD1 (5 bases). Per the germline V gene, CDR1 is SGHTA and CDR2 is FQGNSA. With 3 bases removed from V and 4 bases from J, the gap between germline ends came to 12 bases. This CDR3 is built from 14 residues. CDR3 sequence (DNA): TGTGCCAGCAGCTTGAACAGACAGACAGAGACCCAGTACTTC. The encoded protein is CASSLNRQTETQYF.

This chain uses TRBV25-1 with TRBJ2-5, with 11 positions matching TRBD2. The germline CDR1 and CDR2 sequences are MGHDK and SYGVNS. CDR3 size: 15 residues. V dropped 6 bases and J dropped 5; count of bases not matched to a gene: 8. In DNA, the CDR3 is TGTGCCAGCAGCCCCCGGACTAGCGGGCCGGAGACCCAGTACTTC. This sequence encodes CASSPRTSGPETQYF.

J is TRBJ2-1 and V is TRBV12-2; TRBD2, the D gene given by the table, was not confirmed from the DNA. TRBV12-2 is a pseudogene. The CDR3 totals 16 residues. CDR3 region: CASRIHPGLAPNEQFF. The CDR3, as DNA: TGTGCAAGTCGCATACATCCGGGACTAGCCCCAAATGAGCAGTTCTTC.

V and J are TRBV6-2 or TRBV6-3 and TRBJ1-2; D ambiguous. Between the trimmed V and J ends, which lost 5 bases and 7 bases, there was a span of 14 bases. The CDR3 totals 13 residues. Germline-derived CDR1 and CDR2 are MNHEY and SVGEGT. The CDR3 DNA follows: TGTGCCAGCAGTCCCTCCCCCCCTCTTGGCTACACCTTC. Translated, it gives CASSPSPPLGYTF.